A single sample is the source of the 27 T cell receptor beta chains below, sequenced in a study of neurological immune-mediated disorders. In TCRdb, the 5' RACE reads were re-called with MiXCR into one record per CDR3 protein. Of about 120,000 distinct CDR3 sequences listed, about 3.2% are singletons. Sequences were obtained from PBMCs. All receptors come from a woman aged 25 to 45 with multiple sclerosis.

In this sample, this clonotype turned up many times. The V call is TRBV25-1, the J call TRBJ1-3, with TRBD1 identical over 7 bases. This CDR3 comprises 16 residues. Germline V gene lookup returns CDR1 MGHDK and CDR2 SYGVNS. Trimming at V came to 4 bases and at J to 0 bases, leaving 6 bases not matched to a gene. CDR3 bases: TGTGCCAGCAGTGTCGGGACAGAAGGCTCTGGAAACACCATATATTTT. Translation gives CASSVGTEGSGNTIYF.

This clonotype was seen repeatedly, ten times or more. The chain couples TRBV29-1 to TRBJ1-4, with D maybe TRBD1 (5 bases). V was clipped by 5 bases and J by 1 base, with 14 bases between them. The CDR3 sequence is 15 residues long. The germline V gene encodes CDR1 SQVTM and CDR2 ANQGSEA. The CDR3 loop is CSVSNTRGTNEKLFF. Written as DNA, the CDR3 is TGCAGCGTTTCAAATACAAGGGGAACTAATGAAAAACTGTTTTTT.

Only a few counts were recorded for this clonotype. The V call is TRBV20-1, the J call TRBJ1-3, with a tentative D call TRBD1 (6 bases). The CDR3 covers 15 residues. Germline CDR1 and CDR2: DFQATT and SNEGSKA (reference sequence). The germline V and J ends were trimmed by 6 bases and 4 bases, with 19 bases remaining between them. As DNA, the CDR3 is TGCAGTGCAAACCCCGCACAGGGTTCCGGAAACACCATATATTTT. Translation: CSANPAQGSGNTIYF.

The sample holds one count of this clonotype. This may stem from a read error, because a much larger clone lies one nucleotide away. The chain couples TRBV29-1 to TRBJ2-5; D assignment may be TRBD1 or TRBD2 (5 bases each). CDR1 and CDR2 from the germline V gene are SQVTM and ANQGSEA. This CDR3 contains 10 residues. The CDR3 region is CSVEGENQYF. The DNA of the CDR3 is TGCAGCGTTGAGGGGGAGAACCAGTACTTC.

This clonotype came up many times. The V and J genes are TRBV20-1 and TRBJ1-2; the D gene is possibly TRBD1 (5 bases). Germline V CDR1 and CDR2: DFQATT, SNEGSKA (reference sequence). The CDR3 has 14 amino acids. V lost 3 bases and J 3 bases, leaving 14 bases between the germline ends. The chain's CDR3 is CSASRQPNYYGYTF. Here the CDR3 DNA reads TGCAGTGCTAGTCGACAGCCTAACTACTATGGCTACACCTTC.

This clonotype showed up many times. The rearrangement links TRBV5-5 to TRBJ1-5; D unclear. This CDR3 contains 13 residues. The V gene's germline CDR1 is SGHKS and CDR2 YYEKEE (reference sequence). With 5 bases removed from V and 1 base from J, the gap between germline ends came to 7 bases. The CDR3 region is CASSQDSNQPQHF. CDR3 bases: TGTGCCAGCAGTCAGGACAGCAATCAGCCCCAGCATTTT.

This clonotype was counted ten times or more. The chain has TRBV20-1 and TRBJ2-1; 9 bases fit TRBD2. CDR3 length equals 15 residues. Germline CDR1 and CDR2: DFQATT and SNEGSKA (reference sequence). After removal of 4 bases from V and 4 bases from J, the junction contained 8 bases not matched to a gene. The CDR3 nucleotides read TGCAGTGCTACTTTAGCGGGAGTAAATTACAATGAGCAGTTCTTC. The encoded protein is CSATLAGVNYNEQFF.

This clonotype appeared many times. The chain carries TRBV4-1 and TRBJ2-5; D not certain. Trimming left V 3 bases short and J 1 base short, with 12 bases between. CDR1 and CDR2 from the germline V gene are MGHRA and YSYEKL. The CDR3 runs to 15 residues. The CDR3 DNA follows: TGCGCCAGCAGCCAGTACCCCGGGTCCCAAGAGACCCAGTACTTC. Its protein product is CASSQYPGSQETQYF.

This clonotype was counted many times. This rearrangement joins TRBV30 to TRBJ2-7; D gene unclear. Trimming cost V 2 bases and J 5 bases, with 10 bases left between them. Germline V CDR1 and CDR2: GTSNPN, SVGIG (reference sequence). The CDR3 covers 12 residues. The CDR3: CAWSHGGHEQYF. The CDR3 DNA sequence: TGTGCCTGGAGTCACGGCGGCCACGAGCAGTACTTC.

V gene TRBV12-3 or TRBV12-4 combines with J gene TRBJ1-1; no clear D gene. Deletions cut 2 bases from V and 9 bases from J, with 16 bases between. The CDR3 sequence is 14 residues long. The CDR3 is CASSLSASPAQAFF. As DNA, the CDR3 is TGTGCCAGCAGTTTATCCGCATCTCCCGCACAAGCTTTCTTT.

Many counts were recorded for this clonotype. In DNA form, the CDR3 reads TGCGCCAGCAGCTTGGGCAGGGGGCGCGGAAAGACCCAGTACTTC. Protein sequence: CASSLGRGRGKTQYF. The V and J genes are TRBV5-1 and TRBJ2-5; 8 positions match TRBD1. CDR3 size: 15 residues. Germline assignment: CDR1 SGHRS and CDR2 YFSETQ. J lost 6 bases, V lost 0 bases, and 7 bases had no gene match. Full variable domain (missing parts from reference TRBV5-1 and TRBJ2-5): KAGVTQTPRYLIKTRGQQVTLSCSPISGHRSVSWYQQTPGQGLQFLFEYFSETQRNKGNFPGRFSGRQFSNSRSEMNVSTLELGDSALYLCASSLGRGRGKTQYFGPGTRLLVL.

This clonotype was counted at least ten times. The chain combines TRBV20-1 with TRBJ2-7; 7 bases match TRBD2. Per the germline V gene, CDR1 is DFQATT and CDR2 is SNEGSKA (reference sequence). The ends lost 4 bases at V and 5 bases at J; junction bases unmatched: 17. The length of the CDR3 is 16 residues. CDR3 bases: TGCAGTGCTATACCAAACGCGGCGGGAGCCCCCCACGAGCAGTACTTC. This sequence encodes CSAIPNAAGAPHEQYF.

This clonotype was observed many times. DNA for the CDR3: TGTGCCAGCAGTTTGTGGGGCACTGAAGCTTTCTTT. As protein: CASSLWGTEAFF. The chain has TRBV12-3 or TRBV12-4 and TRBJ1-1, with D uncertain. The V end was cut by 3 bases, the J end by 4 bases, with 6 bases between. CDR3 length: 12 amino acids.

This clonotype was seen at least ten times. The CDR3 region is CASSSGTGGSVQYF. CDR3 in DNA: TGCGCCAGCAGCTCGGGGACAGGGGGCAGCGTGCAGTACTTC. The chain recombines TRBV5-1 with TRBJ2-7; 12 nucleotides agree with TRBD1. V dropped 3 bases and J dropped 9; count of bases not matched to a gene: 7. Per the germline V gene, CDR1 is SGHRS and CDR2 is YFSETQ. The CDR3 sequence is 14 residues long.

This clonotype was picked up many times. The rearrangement joins TRBV7-2 to TRBJ2-3; weak D call: TRBD2 (5 bases). CDR1 and CDR2 (germline): SGHTA, FQGNSA. The CDR3 covers 13 residues. The V end lost 0 bases, the J end lost 7 bases, and 8 bases lay between the germline ends. CDR3 sequence reads: CASSLALGNTQYF. DNA of the CDR3: TGTGCCAGCAGCTTAGCGCTCGGGAATACGCAGTATTTT.

With respect to this clonotype: Relative to the germline gene, one junction end is altered; a read error may explain this. The genes are TRBV11-2 and TRBJ2-2; TRBD1 matches 9 bases. CDR3 size: 15 residues. The germline CDR1 and CDR2 sequences are SGHAT and FQNNGV. The CDR3 nucleotides are TGTGCCAGCAGCGAAGGACAGGGGAACACCGTGGAGCTGTTTTTT. Translating gives CASSEGQGNTVELFF.

This clonotype came up many times. The V gene is TRBV20-1, the J gene TRBJ1-5, with TRBD1 identical over 7 bases. Germline V gene sequence: CDR1 DFQATT, CDR2 SNEGSKA (reference sequence). Unmatched junction bases numbered 6, after V lost 4 bases and J lost 6 bases. The CDR3 runs 13 residues. The chain's CDR3 is CSATTGIGQPQHF. As DNA, the CDR3 is TGCAGTGCTACGACAGGGATCGGTCAGCCCCAGCATTTT.

This clonotype came up many times. The V call is TRBV18, the J call TRBJ1-4, with TRBD1 as a possible D gene (6 bases). V was clipped by 8 bases and J by 8 bases, with 18 bases between them. CDR1 and CDR2 (germline): KGHSH, LQKENI. CDR3 size: 14 residues. The CDR3 sequence is CASSLGGRKEKLFF. The CDR3 DNA sequence: TGTGCCAGCAGCCTCGGGGGGCGCAAAGAAAAACTGTTTTTT.

This clonotype showed up many times. J is TRBJ2-1 and V is TRBV27, with D possibly being TRBD1 or TRBD2 (5 bases each). The germline CDR1 and CDR2 sequences are MNHEY and SMNVEV (reference sequence). CDR3 length: 14 residues. V dropped 6 bases and J dropped 6 bases, with 15 bases sitting between them. Written as DNA, the CDR3 is TGTGCCAGCAGGAGGGGCTACCCCGGCAATGAGCAGTTCTTC. It is translated as CASRRGYPGNEQFF.

At least ten counts were recorded for this clonotype. The chain is built from TRBV5-6 and TRBJ1-2, with TRBD1 matching over 9 bases. Germline assignment: CDR1 SGHDT and CDR2 YYEEEE. V was clipped by 1 base and J by 12 bases; unmatched bases: 4. CDR3 length: 12 amino acids. CDR3 sequence: CASSLRDRADTF. The CDR3 DNA sequence: TGTGCCAGCAGCTTGAGGGACAGGGCAGACACCTTC.

At least ten counts were recorded for this clonotype. This chain connects TRBV20-1 to TRBJ2-5, with no clear D. Germline-derived CDR1 and CDR2 are DFQATT and SNEGSKA (reference sequence). The CDR3 is made up of 10 amino acids. Trimming took 5 bases from V and 3 from J, leaving 4 bases between them. As DNA, the CDR3 is TGCAGTGCTTACGAAGAGACCCAGTACTTC. This translates into CSAYEETQYF.

The chain recombines TRBV20-1 with TRBJ1-2, with D unresolved. The CDR3 spans 13 residues. Trimming left V 3 bases short and J 4 bases short, with 12 bases between. Germline lookup yields CDR1 DFQATT and CDR2 SNEGSKA (reference sequence). The CDR3 coding sequence is TGCAGTGCTAGGAACTCCCTTGCCTATGGCTACACCTTC. It encodes CSARNSLAYGYTF.

The chain employs TRBV20-1 and TRBJ1-1, with D possibly matching TRBD1 (6 bases). The CDR3 length is 12 residues. The germline V gene encodes CDR1 DFQATT and CDR2 SNEGSKA (reference sequence). V was clipped by 3 bases and J by 6 bases, with 11 bases between them. CDR3 in DNA: TGCAGTGCTAGGGCAGGGGCATCTGAAGCTTTCTTT. As protein: CSARAGASEAFF.

This clonotype was counted at least ten times. This chain links TRBV20-1 with TRBJ1-1, with no clear D. The CDR3 extends over 15 amino acids. The V gene lost 6 bases and the J gene lost 0 bases, with 17 bases spanning the gap. From germline, CDR1 is DFQATT and CDR2 SNEGSKA (reference sequence). CDR3 sequence reads: CSARPQPGMNTEAFF. In nucleotides, the CDR3 is TGCAGTGCCAGACCTCAACCGGGAATGAACACTGAAGCTTTCTTT.

Ten or more counts support this clonotype. The rearrangement links TRBV7-9 to TRBJ2-7; 10 bases are shared with TRBD1. The CDR3 spans 14 residues. J gave up 3 bases and V 5 bases, and 4 bases lay outside the gene matches. Germline V lookup: CDR1 SEHNR, CDR2 FQNEAQ (reference sequence). The CDR3 nucleotides read TGTGCCAGCAGCGCTAGGGACAGGGGCTACGAGCAGTACTTC. Its protein is CASSARDRGYEQYF.

This clonotype was counted ten times or more. The chain links TRBV7-6 to TRBJ2-1, with TRBD2 matching 8 bases. The V and J ends lost 1 base and 5 bases, in that order; junction bases with no gene match: 13. CDR3 length equals 18 residues. CDR1 is SGHVS and CDR2 is FNYEAQ in the germline V gene. The CDR3 DNA reads TGTGCCAGCAGCTTAGGAAGGGGCGGGACTAGTCGGCACAATGAGCAGTTCTTC. It codes for CASSLGRGGTSRHNEQFF.

At least ten counts were recorded for this clonotype. J is TRBJ1-4 and V is TRBV7-9; D is undetermined. CDR3 size: 14 residues. Per germline, CDR1 SEHNR and CDR2 FQNEAQ (reference sequence). V was pared by 5 bases and J by 0 bases, with 7 bases between. The chain's CDR3 is CASSTGTTNEKLFF. Written as DNA, the CDR3 is TGTGCCAGCAGCACCGGGACAACTAATGAAAAACTGTTTTTT.